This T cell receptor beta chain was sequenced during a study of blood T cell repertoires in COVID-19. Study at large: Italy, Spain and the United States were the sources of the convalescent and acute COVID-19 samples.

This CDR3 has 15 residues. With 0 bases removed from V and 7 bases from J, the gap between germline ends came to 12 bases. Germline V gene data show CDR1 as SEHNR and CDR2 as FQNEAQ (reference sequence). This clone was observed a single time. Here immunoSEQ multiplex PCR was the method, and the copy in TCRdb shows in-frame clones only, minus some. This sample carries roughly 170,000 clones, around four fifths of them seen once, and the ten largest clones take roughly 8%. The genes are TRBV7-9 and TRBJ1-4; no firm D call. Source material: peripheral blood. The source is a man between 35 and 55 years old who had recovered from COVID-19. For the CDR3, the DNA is TGTGCCAGCAGCTTAGCGGGAGAAAGCGGTGAAAAACTGTTTTTT. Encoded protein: CASSLAGESGEKLFF.